These 12 T cell receptor beta chains were sequenced from one sample in a study of blood T cell repertoires in COVID-19. TCRdb's table, derived via immunoSEQ multiplex PCR, lists solely in-frame clones and lacks some. The repertoire has 250,000 to 300,000 clones, 70% to 90% of them found once; the top ten carry around 13%. The sequenced material came from peripheral blood. The receptors derive from a woman aged 60-70 years with acute or convalescent COVID-19.

V is TRBV4-3 and J is TRBJ2-7; D not certain. Germline loops: CDR1 LGHNA, CDR2 YSLEER. The V gene lost 1 base and the J gene lost 3 bases, with 7 bases spanning the gap. The CDR3 length is 13 residues. The CDR3 DNA sequence: TGCGCCAGCAGCCAAGCTCCGGGCTACGAGCAGTACTTC. This sequence encodes CASSQAPGYEQYF.

The CDR3 nucleotides read TGTGCCAGCAGCAATGGGCTAGCGGGAGGGCCCCGGATCGATGAGCAGTTCTTC. This translates into CASSNGLAGGPRIDEQFF. The chain joins TRBV21-1 to TRBJ2-1; no DNA check was done on the table's D call, TRBD2. TRBV21-1 is reported as a pseudogene. The CDR3 length is 18 residues.

The rearrangement uses TRBV5-6 and TRBJ2-6; a weak D match, TRBD2 (6 bases). This CDR3 spans 18 amino acids. V was clipped by 4 bases and J by 0 bases, with 17 bases between them. CDR1 SGHDT and CDR2 YYEEEE come from the germline V gene. The DNA for the CDR3 is TGTGCCAGCAGCACGCCGGGACTGGGGGACTCTGGGGCCAACGTCCTGACTTTC. Amino acids: CASSTPGLGDSGANVLTF.

J is TRBJ1-2 and V is TRBV6-5; the match to TRBD1 covers 8 bases. The germline V gene encodes CDR1 MNHEY and CDR2 SVGAGI. Unmatched junction bases numbered 5, after V lost 0 bases and J lost 8 bases. The CDR3 runs to 14 residues. The CDR3 loop reads CASSYSSAGGGYTF. In DNA form, the CDR3 reads TGTGCCAGCAGTTACTCCTCCGCAGGGGGCGGCTACACCTTC.

Details on this clone: Other DNA sequences from this sample encode an identical CDR3 as well. The rearrangement joins TRBV6-5 to TRBJ2-7; 8 nucleotides agree with TRBD1. The CDR3 covers 13 residues. With V trimmed by 6 bases and J by 1 base, 2 bases remained unmatched. From germline, CDR1 is MNHEY and CDR2 SVGAGI. The CDR3 DNA follows: TGTGCCAGCAGGCGACAGGGGTCCTACGAGCAGTACTTC. Translated: CASRRQGSYEQYF.

The chain recombines TRBV10-3 with TRBJ1-2; D perhaps matches TRBD1 (6 bases). Germline V lookup: CDR1 ENHRY, CDR2 SYGVKD. The CDR3 has 14 residues. Trimming left V 6 bases short and J 0 bases short, with 11 bases between. CDR3 sequence reads: CAIRETGANYGYTF. The CDR3, as DNA: TGTGCCATCAGGGAGACAGGAGCTAACTATGGCTACACCTTC.

The V call is TRBV3-1 (or the pseudogene TRBV3-2), the J call TRBJ1-4; D unresolved. CDR3 size: 16 residues. The ends were cut back, 0 bases at V and 0 bases at J, with 8 bases in the middle. Germline CDR1 and CDR2: LGHDT and YNNKEL (reference sequence). The DNA for the CDR3 is TGTGCCAGCAGCCAAGATCTGGCAGCAACTAATGAAAAACTGTTTTTT. Translation gives CASSQDLAATNEKLFF.

The genes are TRBV7-8 and TRBJ1-5, with 7 bases identical to TRBD1. V gave up 0 bases and J gave up 3 bases; unmatched junction bases: 2. This CDR3 is 15 amino acids long. Per the germline V gene, CDR1 is SGHVS and CDR2 is FQNEAQ. The CDR3, as DNA: TGTGCCAGCAGCTTAGCTGGGACAGACAATCAGCCCCAGCATTTT. Translation: CASSLAGTDNQPQHF.

The chain recombines TRBV25-1 with TRBJ2-5; 7 nucleotides agree with TRBD2. The germline CDR1 and CDR2 sequences are MGHDK and SYGVNS. V shed 2 bases, J shed 0 bases, and the junction held 6 bases outside the gene matches. There are 16 residues in the CDR3. CDR3 DNA sequence: TGTGCCAGCAGTGAAGGTACTAGCGCCTACCAAGAGACCCAGTACTTC. This encodes CASSEGTSAYQETQYF. Full variable domain (remainder filled in from reference TRBV25-1 and TRBJ2-5): EADIYQTPRYLVIGTGKKITLECSQTMGHDKMYWYQQDPGMELHLIHYSYGVNSTEKGDLSSESTVSRIRTEHFPLTLESARPSHTSQYLCASSEGTSAYQETQYFGPGTRLLVL.

The chain recombines TRBV12-3 or TRBV12-4 with TRBJ1-2; 9 positions match TRBD1. The CDR3 extends over 13 amino acids. The J segment lost 6 bases and the V segment lost 4 bases, leaving 3 bases of the junction unmatched. CDR3 bases: TGTGCCAGCAGTTGGACAGGGGCAGATGGCTACACCTTC. Residues: CASSWTGADGYTF.

This rearrangement joins TRBV5-1 to TRBJ1-2; D possibly corresponds to TRBD1 (5 bases). Germline V gives CDR1 SGHRS, CDR2 YFSETQ. The CDR3 is 14 residues long. The V end was cut by 0 bases, the J end by 6 bases, with 12 bases between. The CDR3 spells CASSLGQAGDGYTF. The CDR3, as DNA: TGCGCCAGCAGCTTGGGGCAGGCGGGGGATGGCTACACCTTC.

The chain employs TRBV9 and TRBJ2-1; D is perhaps TRBD2 (5 bases). The CDR3 is 17 amino acids. Germline assignment: CDR1 SGDLS and CDR2 YYNGEE. V lost 0 bases and J lost 0, with 13 bases in between. The CDR3 sequence is CASSVGSGWPSYNEQFF. CDR3 bases: TGTGCCAGCAGCGTAGGGTCGGGATGGCCCTCCTACAATGAGCAGTTCTTC.